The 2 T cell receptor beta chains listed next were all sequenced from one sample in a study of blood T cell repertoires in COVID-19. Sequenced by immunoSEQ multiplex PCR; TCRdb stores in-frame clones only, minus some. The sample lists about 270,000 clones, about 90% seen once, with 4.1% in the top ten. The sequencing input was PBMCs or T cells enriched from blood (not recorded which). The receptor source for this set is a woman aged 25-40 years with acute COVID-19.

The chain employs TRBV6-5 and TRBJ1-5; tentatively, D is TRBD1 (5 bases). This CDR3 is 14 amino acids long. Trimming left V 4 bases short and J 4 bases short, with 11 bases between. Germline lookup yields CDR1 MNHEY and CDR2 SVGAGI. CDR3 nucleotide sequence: TGTGCCAGCAGTTTCCCAGGGCCTAATCAGCCCCAGCATTTT. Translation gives CASSFPGPNQPQHF.

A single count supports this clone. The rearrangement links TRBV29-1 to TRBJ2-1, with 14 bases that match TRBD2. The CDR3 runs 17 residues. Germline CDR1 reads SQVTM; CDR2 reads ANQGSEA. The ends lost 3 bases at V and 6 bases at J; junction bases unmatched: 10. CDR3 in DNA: TGCAGCGTTGAGGGGGTCGGGACTAGCGGGAGTCTCAATGAGCAGTTCTTC. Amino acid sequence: CSVEGVGTSGSLNEQFF.